The clone carrying this T cell receptor beta chain was seen more than once but under ten times. Antigen unknown. At residue 12, the TCRdb amino acid sequence and the translated nucleotide sequence differ, so the protein here is the DNA translation. Gene names are the mouse ones. The read terminates 3 residues ahead of where the CDR3 ends, so the germline J gene completes it. This entry comes from a study of CD8+ T cells in alopecia areata. Whole-study context: Female C3H/HeJ mice aged roughly 6-10 weeks received skin from spontaneously alopecic C3H/HeJ graft donors aged roughly 6-13 months.

Extracted from the samples, RNA was reverse transcribed into cDNA to serve as the sequencing template. The method was immunoSEQ multiplex PCR; TCRdb's version includes in-frame clones alone and lacks a portion of them. Recorded here are more than 90,000 clones, none singletons. Study-wide results and limits: Especially in alopecia totalis/universalis, lesional scalp showed greater clonality than normal scalp did. Scalp data also include sequences from resident alphabeta T cells of normal skin.

V shed 6 bases and J shed 0 bases, with 10 bases lying between them. Germline V gives CDR1 FNHDT, CDR2 SITEND (reference sequence). This CDR3 is 15 amino acids long. The sample consisted of lesional skin. The V gene is TRBV19, the J gene TRBJ1-6, with TRBD1 as a possible D gene (5 bases). TRBJ1-6 is labeled an ORF, and its function is uncertain. This TCR was recovered from a C3H/HeJ mouse with alopecia areata. The MHC haplotype of the strain is H2-k. The CDR3 bases that were read are TGTGCCAGCACCGTCGACAGTTCCTATAATTCGCCC. Its translation: CASTVDSSYNSP. Given in full, the CDR3 is CASTVDSSYNSPLYF.